This T cell receptor (beta chain) was retrieved from a study of blood T cell dynamics during melanoma immunotherapy. Described time point: week 3, after first cycle of checkpoint inhibitor. Response was assessed by RECIST 1.1 at 12 weeks, except a couple of rapid progressors. Repertoires were generated with immunoSEQ multiplex PCR, while TCRdb's copy carries only in-frame clones and drops some. Of several thousand clones in the sample, 88% were seen once. Trimming removed 1 base at V and 4 bases at J, with 28 bases between. The germline CDR1 and CDR2 sequences are SGHTA and FQGTGA. The CDR3 has 20 amino acids.

This specimen was blood, taken from a patient treated with checkpoint blockade. The source of this sequence is a human donor with melanoma. The V and J genes are TRBV7-3 and TRBJ1-2, with D possibly TRBD1 on 6 matching bases. CDR3 sequence (DNA): TGTGCCAGCAGCTTAAGGACCGATACAGGGATTGGGGAGGGTGGCTATGGCTACACCTTC. It encodes CASSLRTDTGIGEGGYGYTF.